This T cell receptor (beta chain) was observed in a study of T cell repertoires in cytomegalovirus infection. Study-level information: From public TCR beta signatures came an indication of both CMV infection and matching HLA type.

This clonotype was counted only a few times. Its target is unknown. TCRdb fed the reads into MiXCR, producing one record per CDR3 protein. In the table there are hundreds of thousands of distinct CDR3 sequences, 20% to 30% of which are singletons. The CDR3 is 15 residues long. Trimming removed 5 bases at V and 8 bases at J, with 19 bases between. Germline V gene lookup returns CDR1 SEHNR and CDR2 FQNEAQ (reference sequence). Points from the study as a whole: HLA-C-restricted CMV clonotypes gave the most frequent clonotype in two of eight donors. Based on cumulative public TCR beta family frequency, carriers of CMV plus the relevant HLA were identified.

The receptor was derived from a human donor in good health (CMV status not recorded). Some clones in this sample may be carry-over from other donors' samples. The specimen sequenced was CD8+ T cells from PBMCs. The rearrangement joins TRBV7-9 to TRBJ2-4; perhaps TRBD1 as D (7 bases). CDR3 amino acids: CASSAPGQGGDIQYF. In nucleotides, the CDR3 is TGTGCCAGCAGCGCCCCGGGCCAGGGGGGTGACATTCAGTACTTC.